Detailed here is one T cell receptor (beta chain). The data were taken from a study of blood T cell repertoires in COVID-19. Data came from immunoSEQ multiplex PCR; TCRdb stores just in-frame clones and leaves some out. The sample lists about 33,000 clones, more than 80% occurring once. This sequence originates from a human donor in a cohort sampled during active COVID-19. The sequenced sample was peripheral blood.

The CDR3 DNA is TGTGCCTGGAGTGCCAGGGGGAACACTGAAGCTTTCTTT. This encodes CAWSARGNTEAFF. This chain uses TRBV30 with TRBJ1-1, with TRBD1 as a possible D gene (6 bases). CDR1 and CDR2 (germline): GTSNPN, SVGIG (reference sequence). Trimming removed 1 base from V and 1 base from J, with 7 bases in between. The CDR3 contains 13 residues.